The T cell receptor (beta chain) under discussion was sequenced for a study of T and B cells in COVID-19 patients. General study findings and limits: No sequencing was yet done of CD4+, regulatory or CD8+ subsets, or of SARS-CoV-2-responsive or tetramer+ sorted cells.

Note on this clonotype: Its antigen is as yet unknown.

TRB rearrangements were amplified by multiplex PCR with BIOMED2 TRB-A/B primers. TCRdb fed the multiplex PCR reads into MiXCR, producing one record per CDR3 protein. The table records approximately 11,000 distinct CDR3 sequences, 30% of them present only once. From blood, about 240-550 ng of genomic DNA served as TRB template. Trimming left V 5 bases short and J 6 bases short, with 10 bases between. The germline V gene encodes CDR1 MNHEY and CDR2 SVGAGI. The CDR3 runs 12 residues. This clonotype originated in a human donor with active COVID-19. The genes are TRBV6-5 and TRBJ1-1; D gene ambiguous. Specimen: blood. CDR3 coding DNA: TGTGCCAGCAGTGGTGGGAGTGCTGAAGCTTTCTTT. Translated, it gives CASSGGSAEAFF.